This TCR beta chain came from a study of T cell responses to AZD1222 COVID-19 vaccine. Study outcomes and limitations: Unmutated variant regions are reportedly the target of nearly half of TCRs that are spike-specific. Donors were chiefly white British, with a greater number of females, and clonal diversity was perhaps underestimated. Only a handful of AZD1222 recipients tested seropositive at baseline.

Profiled with immunoSEQ multiplex PCR; TCRdb holds only in-frame clones, not every one. The sample records about 130,000 clones, 88% being singletons. In the case of this clone: Its antigen is still unknown.

The V and J ends lost 5 bases and 10 bases, in that order; junction bases with no gene match: 8. CDR1 and CDR2 from the germline V gene are MGHDK and SYGVNS. This CDR3 is 12 amino acids long. The clonotype originates from an adult in good health. V and J are TRBV25-1 and TRBJ2-7, with 7 bases identical to TRBD1. The material sequenced was peripheral blood, taken on day 0 of MenACWY control vaccination. The CDR3 is CASSLTGESQYF. The CDR3 coding sequence is TGTGCCAGCAGTCTTACAGGGGAAAGTCAGTACTTC.